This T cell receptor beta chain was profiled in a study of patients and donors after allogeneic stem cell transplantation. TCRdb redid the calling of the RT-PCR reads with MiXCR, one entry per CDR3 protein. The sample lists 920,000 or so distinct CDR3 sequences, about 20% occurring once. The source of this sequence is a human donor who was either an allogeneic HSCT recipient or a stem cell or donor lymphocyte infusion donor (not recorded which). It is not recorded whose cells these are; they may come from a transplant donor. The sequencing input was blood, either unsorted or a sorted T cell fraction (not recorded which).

The CDR3 nucleotides read TGTGCCAGCAGCTTAGGGGAATACACCGGGGAGCTGTTTTTT. This sequence encodes CASSLGEYTGELFF. The chain recombines TRBV7-3 with TRBJ2-2; D unclear. V lost 2 bases to trimming and J lost 3 bases, with 7 bases between them. Germline V gene lookup returns CDR1 SGHTA and CDR2 FQGTGA. This CDR3 contains 14 residues.